This T cell receptor beta chain derives from a study of T cells in Graves' hyperthyroidism and ophthalmopathy. Amplified TCR beta CDR3 regions came from RNA transcripts. Carried out on the TCR CDR3, a first-round RT-PCR used the HTBI primer set. One entry per CDR3 protein results from TCRdb running MiXCR on the multiplex PCR reads. The data hold about 500,000 distinct CDR3 sequences, with over 15% observed a single time. In this sample, this clonotype turned up a few times. The CDR3 runs to 17 residues. Deletions cut 3 bases from V and 3 bases from J, with 20 bases between. Per the germline V gene, CDR1 is KGHSH and CDR2 is LQKENI.

The rearrangement joins TRBV18 to TRBJ1-1, with a tentative D call TRBD1 (6 bases). The TCR originated in a woman younger than 35 with Graves' hyperthyroidism. The sample comprised blood. The CDR3 loop is CASSPLPRGGFHTEAFF. Here the CDR3 DNA reads TGTGCCAGCTCACCCCTGCCCAGGGGCGGCTTTCACACTGAAGCTTTCTTT.